This T cell receptor beta chain was recorded in a study of relationships among human T cell subsets. Study results and caveats: No significant subset differences appeared in V, D, J use, CDR3 length or N-additions. Over 55% of CD8+ cytotoxic sequences came from clones with over 100 reads. Bead-based sorting did not rule out CD4+CD8+ double-positive cells.

A word on this clonotype: Antigen unknown.

Trimming took 5 bases from V and 0 from J, leaving 10 bases between them. There are 14 residues in the CDR3. The germline gives CDR1 SNHLY, CDR2 FYNNEI. The T cell receptor alpha and beta CDR3 regions were amplified from mRNA by semiquantitative ARM-PCR. Tagged nested gene-specific primers were used first, then communal superprimers amplified exponentially. A single record per CDR3 protein comes from TCRdb applying MiXCR to the multiplex PCR reads. The sample carries some 13,000 distinct CDR3 sequences, roughly three fifths recorded once. Regulatory T cells were selected from positively selected CD4+ cells using anti-CD25 beads. Magnetic beads coated with subset-specific antibodies isolated the T cell subsets.

This TCR was sampled from a man between 35 and 55 years old in good health. Sample: Tregs sorted from blood. The chain is built from TRBV2 and TRBJ1-1; unclear D gene. The CDR3 region has the DNA TGTGCCAGCAGTCCGAACCCTATGAACACTGAAGCTTTCTTT. Translation gives CASSPNPMNTEAFF.